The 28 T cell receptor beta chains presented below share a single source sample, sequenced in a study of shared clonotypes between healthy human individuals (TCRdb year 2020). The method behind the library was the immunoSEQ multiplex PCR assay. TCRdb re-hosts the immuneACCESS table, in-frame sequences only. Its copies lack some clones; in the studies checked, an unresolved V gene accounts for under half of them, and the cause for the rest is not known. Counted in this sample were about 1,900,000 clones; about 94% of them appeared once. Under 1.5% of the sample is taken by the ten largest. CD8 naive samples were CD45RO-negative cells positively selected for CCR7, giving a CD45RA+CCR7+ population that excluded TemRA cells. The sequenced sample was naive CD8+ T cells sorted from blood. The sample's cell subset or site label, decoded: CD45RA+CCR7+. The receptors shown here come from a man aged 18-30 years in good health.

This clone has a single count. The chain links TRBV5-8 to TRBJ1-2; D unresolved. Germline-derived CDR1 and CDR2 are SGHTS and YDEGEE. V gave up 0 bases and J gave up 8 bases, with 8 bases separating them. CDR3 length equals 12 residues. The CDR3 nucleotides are TGTGCCAGCAGCTTGGGGCTGGGGGGCTACACCTTC. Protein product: CASSLGLGGYTF.

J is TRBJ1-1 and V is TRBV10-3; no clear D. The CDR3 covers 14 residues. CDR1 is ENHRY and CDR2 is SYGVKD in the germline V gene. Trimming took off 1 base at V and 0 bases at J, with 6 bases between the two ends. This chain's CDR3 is CAISEYGVNTEAFF. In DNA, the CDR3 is TGTGCCATCAGTGAGTACGGGGTGAACACTGAAGCTTTCTTT.

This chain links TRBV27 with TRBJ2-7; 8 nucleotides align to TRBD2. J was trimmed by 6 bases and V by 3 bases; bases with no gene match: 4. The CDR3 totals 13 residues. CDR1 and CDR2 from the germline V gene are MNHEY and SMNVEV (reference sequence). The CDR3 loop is CASSFLTSGEQYF. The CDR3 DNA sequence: TGTGCCAGCAGTTTTTTAACTAGCGGCGAGCAGTACTTC.

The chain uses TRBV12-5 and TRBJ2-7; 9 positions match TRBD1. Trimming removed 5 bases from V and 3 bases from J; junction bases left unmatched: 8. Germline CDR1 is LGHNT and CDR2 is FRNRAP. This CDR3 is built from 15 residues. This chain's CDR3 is CASGQGQGWVYEQYF. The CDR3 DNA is TGTGCTAGTGGTCAAGGACAGGGGTGGGTCTACGAGCAGTACTTC.

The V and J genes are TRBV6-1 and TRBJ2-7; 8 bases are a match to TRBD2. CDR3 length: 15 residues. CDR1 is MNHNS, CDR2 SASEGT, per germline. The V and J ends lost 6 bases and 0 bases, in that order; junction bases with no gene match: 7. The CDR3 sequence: CASRLGRGSSYEQYF. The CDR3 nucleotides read TGTGCCAGCAGGCTCGGGAGGGGGAGCTCCTACGAGCAGTACTTC.

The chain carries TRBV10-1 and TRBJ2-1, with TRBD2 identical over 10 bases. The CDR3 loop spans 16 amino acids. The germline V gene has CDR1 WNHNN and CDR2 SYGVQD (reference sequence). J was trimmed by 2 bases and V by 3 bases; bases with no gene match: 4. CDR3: CASSDGAGGTYNEQFF. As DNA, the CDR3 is TGCGCCAGCAGTGACGGAGCGGGAGGGACCTACAATGAGCAGTTCTTC.

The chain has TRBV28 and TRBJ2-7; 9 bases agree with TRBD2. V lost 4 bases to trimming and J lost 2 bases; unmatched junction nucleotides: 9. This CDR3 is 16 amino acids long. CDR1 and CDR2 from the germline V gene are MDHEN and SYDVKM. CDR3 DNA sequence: TGTGCCAGCAGTTCCCCCGGGACTAGCCAAACCTACGAGCAGTACTTC. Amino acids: CASSSPGTSQTYEQYF.

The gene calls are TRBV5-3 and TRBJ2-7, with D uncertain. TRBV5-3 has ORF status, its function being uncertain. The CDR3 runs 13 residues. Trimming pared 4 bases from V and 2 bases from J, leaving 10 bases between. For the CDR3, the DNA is TGTGCCAGAAGCCCCGCCCGGACCTACGAGCAGTACTTC. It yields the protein CARSPARTYEQYF.

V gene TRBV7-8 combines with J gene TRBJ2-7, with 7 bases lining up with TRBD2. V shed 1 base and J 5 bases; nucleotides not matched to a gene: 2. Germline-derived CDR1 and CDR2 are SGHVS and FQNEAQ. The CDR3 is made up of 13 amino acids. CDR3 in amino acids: CASSLGGGNEQYF. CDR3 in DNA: TGTGCCAGCAGCTTAGGGGGGGGAAACGAGCAGTACTTC. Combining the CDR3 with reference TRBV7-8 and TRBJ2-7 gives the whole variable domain GAGVSQSPRYKVAKRGQDVALRCDPISGHVSLFWYQQALGQGPEFLTYFQNEAQLDKSGLPSDRFFAERPEGSVSTLKIQRTQQEDSAVYLCASSLGGGNEQYFGPGTRLTVT.

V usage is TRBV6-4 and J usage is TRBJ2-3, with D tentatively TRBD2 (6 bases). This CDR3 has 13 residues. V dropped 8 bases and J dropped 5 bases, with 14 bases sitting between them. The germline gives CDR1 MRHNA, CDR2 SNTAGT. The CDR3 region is CASGPPGGDTQYF. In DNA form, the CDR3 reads TGTGCCAGCGGCCCGCCCGGGGGAGATACGCAGTATTTT.

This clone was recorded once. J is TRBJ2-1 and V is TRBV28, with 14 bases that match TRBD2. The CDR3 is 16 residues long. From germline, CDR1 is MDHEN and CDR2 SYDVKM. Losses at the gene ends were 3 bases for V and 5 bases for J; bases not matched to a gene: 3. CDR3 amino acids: CASSFPGLAGDNEQFF. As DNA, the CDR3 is TGTGCCAGCAGTTTCCCGGGACTAGCGGGGGACAATGAGCAGTTCTTC.

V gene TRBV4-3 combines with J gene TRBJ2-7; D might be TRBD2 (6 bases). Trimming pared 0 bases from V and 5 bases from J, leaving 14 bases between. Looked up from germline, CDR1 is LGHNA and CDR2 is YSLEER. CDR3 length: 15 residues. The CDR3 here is CASSQDGEADHEQYF. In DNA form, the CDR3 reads TGCGCCAGCAGCCAAGACGGGGAGGCCGACCACGAGCAGTACTTC.

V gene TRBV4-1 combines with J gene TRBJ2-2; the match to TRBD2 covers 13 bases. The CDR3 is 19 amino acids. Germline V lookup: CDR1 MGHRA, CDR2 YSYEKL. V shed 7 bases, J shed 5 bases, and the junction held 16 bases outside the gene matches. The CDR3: CASTLGGTSGTVGTGELFF. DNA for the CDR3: TGCGCCAGCACCCTCGGGGGGACTAGCGGGACTGTTGGAACCGGGGAGCTGTTTTTT.

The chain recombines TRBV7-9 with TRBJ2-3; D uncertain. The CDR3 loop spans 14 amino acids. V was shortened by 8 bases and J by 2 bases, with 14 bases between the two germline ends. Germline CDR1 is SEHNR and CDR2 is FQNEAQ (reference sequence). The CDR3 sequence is CASVESYLTDTQYF. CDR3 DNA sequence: TGTGCCAGCGTCGAGTCGTACCTCACAGATACGCAGTATTTT.

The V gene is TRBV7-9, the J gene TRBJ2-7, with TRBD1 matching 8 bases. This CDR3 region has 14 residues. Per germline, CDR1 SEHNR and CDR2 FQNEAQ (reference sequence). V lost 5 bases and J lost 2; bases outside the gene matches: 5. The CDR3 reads CASSLGQGTYEQYF. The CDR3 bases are TGTGCCAGCAGCCTCGGACAGGGAACCTACGAGCAGTACTTC.

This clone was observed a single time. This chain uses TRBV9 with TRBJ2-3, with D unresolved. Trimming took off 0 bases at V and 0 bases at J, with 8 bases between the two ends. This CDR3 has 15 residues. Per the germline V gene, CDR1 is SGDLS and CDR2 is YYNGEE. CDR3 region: CASSVEARSTDTQYF. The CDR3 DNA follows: TGTGCCAGCAGCGTAGAGGCCAGGAGCACAGATACGCAGTATTTT.

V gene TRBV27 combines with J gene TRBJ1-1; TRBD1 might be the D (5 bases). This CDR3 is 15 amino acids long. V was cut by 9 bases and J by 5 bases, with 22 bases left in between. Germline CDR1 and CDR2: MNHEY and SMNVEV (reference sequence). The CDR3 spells CAREVRQGGMTEAFF. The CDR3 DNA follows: TGTGCCAGAGAGGTTAGGCAGGGAGGGATGACTGAAGCTTTCTTT.

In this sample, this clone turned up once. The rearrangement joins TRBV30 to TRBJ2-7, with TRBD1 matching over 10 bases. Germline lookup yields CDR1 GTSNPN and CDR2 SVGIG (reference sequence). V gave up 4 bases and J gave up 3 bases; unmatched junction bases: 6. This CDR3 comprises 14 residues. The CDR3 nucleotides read TGTGCCTGGAAGTCCGGGACAGGGGACTACGAGCAGTACTTC. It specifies CAWKSGTGDYEQYF.

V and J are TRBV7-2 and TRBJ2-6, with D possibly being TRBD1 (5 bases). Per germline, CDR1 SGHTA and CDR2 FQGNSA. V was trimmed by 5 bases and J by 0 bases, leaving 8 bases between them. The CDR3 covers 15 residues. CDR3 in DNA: TGTGCCAGCAGCGTAGACAGCTCTGGGGCCAACGTCCTGACTTTC. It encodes CASSVDSSGANVLTF.

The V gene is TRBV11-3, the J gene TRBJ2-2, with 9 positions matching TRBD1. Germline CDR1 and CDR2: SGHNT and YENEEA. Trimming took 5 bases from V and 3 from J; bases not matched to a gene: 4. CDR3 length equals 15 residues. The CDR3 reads CASSPDRGDTGELFF. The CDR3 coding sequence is TGTGCCAGCAGCCCAGACAGGGGGGACACCGGGGAGCTGTTTTTT.

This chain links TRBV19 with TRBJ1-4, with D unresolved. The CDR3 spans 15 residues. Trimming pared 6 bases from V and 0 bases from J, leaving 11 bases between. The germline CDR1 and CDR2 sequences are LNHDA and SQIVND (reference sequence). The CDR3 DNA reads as TGTGCCAGTAGACCCTGGGGAGCAACTAATGAAAAACTGTTTTTT. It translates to CASRPWGATNEKLFF.

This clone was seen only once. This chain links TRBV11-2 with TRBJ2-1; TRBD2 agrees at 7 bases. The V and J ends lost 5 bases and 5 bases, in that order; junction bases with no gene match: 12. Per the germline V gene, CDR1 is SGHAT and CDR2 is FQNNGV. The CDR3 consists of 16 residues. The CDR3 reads CASSPRGGSRDNEQFF. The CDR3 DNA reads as TGTGCCAGCAGCCCAAGGGGCGGGAGCCGCGACAATGAGCAGTTCTTC. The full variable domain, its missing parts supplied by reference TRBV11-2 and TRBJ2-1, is EAGVAQSPRYKIIEKRQSVAFWCNPISGHATLYWYQQILGQGPKLLIQFQNNGVVDDSQLPKDRFSAERLKGVDSTLKIQPAKLEDSAVYLCASSPRGGSRDNEQFFGPGTRLTVL.

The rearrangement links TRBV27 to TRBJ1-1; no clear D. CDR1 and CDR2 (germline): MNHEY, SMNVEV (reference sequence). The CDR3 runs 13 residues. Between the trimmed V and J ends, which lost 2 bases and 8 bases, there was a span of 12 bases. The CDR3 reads CASSLNGLGEAFF. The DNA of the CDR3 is TGTGCCAGCAGTTTAAATGGACTGGGGGAAGCTTTCTTT.

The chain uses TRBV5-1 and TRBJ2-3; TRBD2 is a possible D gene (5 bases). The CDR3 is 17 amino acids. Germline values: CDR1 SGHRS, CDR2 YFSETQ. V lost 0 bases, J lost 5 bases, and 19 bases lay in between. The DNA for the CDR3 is TGCGCCAGCAGCTTGGGCTGGACCGAGGGTATGGTAGATACGCAGTATTTT. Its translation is CASSLGWTEGMVDTQYF.

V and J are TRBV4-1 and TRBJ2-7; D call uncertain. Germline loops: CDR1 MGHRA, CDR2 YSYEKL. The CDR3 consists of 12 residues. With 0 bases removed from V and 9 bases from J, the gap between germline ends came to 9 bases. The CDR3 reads CASSQEGRPQYF. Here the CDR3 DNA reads TGCGCCAGCAGCCAAGAGGGCCGCCCGCAGTACTTC.

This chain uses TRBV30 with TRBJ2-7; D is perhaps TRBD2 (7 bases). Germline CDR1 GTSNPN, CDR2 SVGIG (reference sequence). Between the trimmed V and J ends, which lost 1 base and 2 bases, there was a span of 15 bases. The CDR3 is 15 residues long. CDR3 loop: CAWSAPKGGAYEQYF. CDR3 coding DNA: TGTGCCTGGAGTGCCCCGAAGGGGGGGGCCTACGAGCAGTACTTC.

The CDR3 spells CASSYHQETQYF. The CDR3 nucleotides read TGTGCCAGCAGCTATCACCAAGAGACCCAGTACTTC. This chain connects TRBV7-9 to TRBJ2-5; no clear D gene. CDR1 and CDR2 (germline): SEHNR, FQNEAQ (reference sequence). Trimming removed 4 bases from V and 0 bases from J, with 3 bases in between. The CDR3 totals 12 residues.

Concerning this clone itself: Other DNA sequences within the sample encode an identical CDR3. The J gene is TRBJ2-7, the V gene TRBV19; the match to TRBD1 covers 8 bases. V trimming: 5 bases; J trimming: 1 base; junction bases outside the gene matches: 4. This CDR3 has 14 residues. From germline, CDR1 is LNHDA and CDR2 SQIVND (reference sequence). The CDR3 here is CASSFGTGSYEQYF. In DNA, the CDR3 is TGTGCCAGTAGTTTTGGGACAGGTTCCTACGAGCAGTACTTC.